The 30 T cell receptor beta chains in this list originate from one sample, sequenced in a study of blood T cells in healthy people across ages. The authors ran a second PCR of 7 to 11 cycles using a sample-barcoded 5' primer and a J-beta primer mix. TCRdb re-derived calls from the 5' RACE reads in MiXCR, one entry per CDR3 protein. The table has a few hundred thousand distinct CDR3 sequences, about 28% seen once. This same sample was also taken into another study, of T cells of mothers and their children.

Source material: blood. The receptors stem from a boy between 2 and 10 years old in good health.

CDR3 coding DNA: TGCAGCGTTGAAGGGGACTACCGACAGGAGCAGTACTTC. Translating gives CSVEGDYRQEQYF. The genes are TRBV29-1 and TRBJ2-5, with a weak D call TRBD2 (7 bases). Germline values: CDR1 SQVTM, CDR2 ANQGSEA. The CDR3 runs 13 residues. V was shortened by 1 base and J by 11 bases, with 17 bases between the two germline ends.

The J gene is TRBJ2-5, the V gene TRBV30; tentatively, D is TRBD1 (8 bases). Germline lookup yields CDR1 GTSNPN and CDR2 SVGIG (reference sequence). CDR3 size: 12 residues. Trimming took 2 bases from V and 11 from J, leaving 15 bases between them. Here the CDR3 reads CAWSRQGREQYF. The CDR3 DNA reads as TGTGCCTGGAGTCGACAGGGGAGGGAGCAGTACTTC.

V is TRBV6-1 and J is TRBJ1-1; the D is unclear. Trimming stripped 3 bases from V and 10 bases from J, with 12 bases between. This CDR3 comprises 12 residues. Germline lookup yields CDR1 MNHNS and CDR2 SASEGT. The CDR3 bases are TGTGCCAGCAGTGAGGACCGTTCGGCAGCTTTCTTT. Translation: CASSEDRSAAFF.

The chain has TRBV14 and TRBJ2-1; the match to TRBD2 covers 11 bases. CDR3 length: 16 residues. V lost 3 bases, J lost 1 base, and 2 bases stayed unmatched. The germline V gene encodes CDR1 SGHDN and CDR2 FVKESK. In DNA, the CDR3 is TGTGCCAGCAGCCACCGGACTAGCGGGTCCTACAATGAGCAGTTCTTC. Its protein is CASSHRTSGSYNEQFF. The full variable domain, its missing parts supplied by reference TRBV14 and TRBJ2-1, is EAGVTQFPSHSVIEKGQTVTLRCDPISGHDNLYWYRRVMGKEIKFLLHFVKESKQDESGMPNNRFLAERTGGTYSTLKVQPAELEDSGVYFCASSHRTSGSYNEQFFGPGTRLTVL.

This clonotype was counted a few times. The chain couples TRBV6-5 to TRBJ2-1; a possible D gene is TRBD1 (6 bases). CDR1 MNHEY and CDR2 SVGAGI come from the germline V gene. V was shortened by 0 bases and J by 6 bases, with 12 bases between the two germline ends. The CDR3 contains 15 residues. CDR3 DNA: TGTGCCAGCAGTTACTCGACTCGAGGGGGCAATGAGCAGTTCTTC. This translates into CASSYSTRGGNEQFF.

This clonotype has just a few counts. The rearrangement links TRBV29-1 to TRBJ2-1, with unresolved D. V was clipped by 7 bases and J by 5 bases, with 15 bases between them. Germline V gives CDR1 SQVTM, CDR2 ANQGSEA. This CDR3 spans 13 amino acids. The CDR3 DNA sequence: TGCAGCGCCGACGGGCCAACAAACAATGAGCAGTTCTTC. Encoded protein: CSADGPTNNEQFF.

The chain has TRBV9 and TRBJ2-5; either TRBD1 or TRBD2 may fit D (7 bases each). The end of the DNA fits TRBJ2-7 better, so the J call may be wrong. Germline V lookup: CDR1 SGDLS, CDR2 YYNGEE. The CDR3 is 14 amino acids. In nucleotides, the CDR3 is TGTGCCAGCAGCAGTGCAGGGGGGGACTACGAGCAGTACTTC. Its translation: CASSSAGGDYEQYF.

J is TRBJ2-2 and V is TRBV12-3 or TRBV12-4, with unresolved D. The germline V and J ends were trimmed by 6 bases and 6 bases, with 8 bases remaining between them. The CDR3 spans 12 residues. The CDR3 spells CASRFGSGELFF. In DNA form, the CDR3 reads TGTGCCAGCAGATTCGGTTCCGGGGAGCTGTTTTTT.

The chain has TRBV10-2 and TRBJ2-1, with TRBD2 identical over 9 bases. Germline CDR1 is WSHSY and CDR2 is SAAADI. There are 19 residues in the CDR3. The V gene end was trimmed by 5 bases and the J gene end by 0 bases; junction bases not matched to a gene: 14. The CDR3 loop is CASSRISGGRQFSYNEQFF. The CDR3 DNA follows: TGCGCCAGCAGTCGGATTAGCGGGGGCCGTCAATTCTCCTACAATGAGCAGTTCTTC.

V is TRBV20-1 and J is TRBJ2-2; 9 bases align to TRBD2. The CDR3 extends over 15 amino acids. The V segment lost 3 bases and the J segment 6 bases; nucleotides outside the gene matches: 8. CDR1 is DFQATT, CDR2 SNEGSKA, per germline (reference sequence). The CDR3 spells CSASTLAGRSGELFF. The CDR3 DNA sequence: TGCAGTGCTAGTACGCTAGCGGGACGATCCGGGGAGCTGTTTTTT.

This chain joins TRBV5-6 and TRBJ2-3, with 16 bases matching TRBD2. J lost 5 bases, V lost 3 bases, and 9 bases had no gene match. CDR1 and CDR2 (germline): SGHDT, YYEEEE. The CDR3 spans 18 residues. In DNA form, the CDR3 reads TGTGCCAGCAGCTCCATTGGGACTAGCGGGAGGGCTGAAGATACGCAGTATTTT. Translated, it gives CASSSIGTSGRAEDTQYF.

This clonotype was picked up a small number of times. The chain combines TRBV5-1 with TRBJ1-1; D is perhaps TRBD1 (6 bases). The CDR3 consists of 14 residues. Trimming left V 4 bases short and J 1 base short, with 11 bases between. Germline CDR1 is SGHRS and CDR2 is YFSETQ. The CDR3 coding sequence is TGCGCCAGCAGCGAAAGGACAGCGAACACTGAAGCTTTCTTT. It encodes CASSERTANTEAFF.

This clonotype was observed a handful of times. The rearrangement links TRBV29-1 to TRBJ1-2; 7 bases agree with TRBD1. The J segment lost 10 bases and the V segment lost 6 bases, leaving 11 bases of the junction unmatched. The CDR3 consists of 12 residues. The germline CDR1 and CDR2 sequences are SQVTM and ANQGSEA. This chain's CDR3 is CSVPRGGNDYTF. The CDR3 DNA is TGCAGCGTCCCCAGGGGGGGGAATGACTACACCTTC.

The table lists this clonotype with a few counts. The chain employs TRBV6-2 or TRBV6-3 and TRBJ1-2, with 8 bases identical to TRBD1. CDR1 is MNHEY, CDR2 SVGEGT, per germline. The J segment lost 8 bases and the V segment lost 5 bases, leaving 4 bases of the junction unmatched. The CDR3 contains 12 residues. Here the CDR3 reads CASSVAGGGYTF. In DNA, the CDR3 is TGTGCCAGCAGTGTAGCAGGGGGCGGCTACACCTTC.

As to this clonotype: The conserved closing phenylalanine or tryptophan is absent in this CDR3, likely reflecting a read error. The V gene is TRBV6-6, the J gene TRBJ2-7; TRBD2 agrees at 15 bases. CDR3 length: 15 residues. V shed 6 bases, J shed 9 bases, and the junction held 9 bases outside the gene matches. Looked up from germline, CDR1 is MNHNY and CDR2 is SVGAGI (reference sequence). The CDR3 DNA sequence: TGTGCCAGCAGCTCGGGACTAGCGGGAGGACGCCGGCAGTACCTC. Translated, it gives CASSSGLAGGRRQYL.

There are a few counts of this clonotype. The chain carries TRBV6-5 and TRBJ2-7; D may be TRBD1 or TRBD2 (5 bases each). The CDR3 totals 14 residues. Trimming removed 2 bases from V and 2 bases from J, with 10 bases in between. Germline CDR1 and CDR2: MNHEY and SVGAGI. This CDR3 is CASSYRDGAYEQYF. In DNA form, the CDR3 reads TGTGCCAGCAGTTACAGGGACGGGGCCTACGAGCAGTACTTC.

This clonotype was detected a few times. This chain links TRBV15 with TRBJ1-4; D is perhaps TRBD1 (5 bases). The germline V gene encodes CDR1 LNHNV and CDR2 YYDKDF (reference sequence). The CDR3 runs 14 residues. V was cut by 9 bases and J by 0 bases, with 11 bases left in between. CDR3 loop: CATKQVATNEKLFF. Written as DNA, the CDR3 is TGTGCCACTAAACAGGTCGCAACTAATGAAAAACTGTTTTTT.

This clonotype was detected only a few times. This chain links TRBV4-3 with TRBJ2-1, with 8 bases lining up with TRBD2. This CDR3 has 15 amino acids. With V trimmed by 2 bases and J by 1 base, 1 base remained unmatched. Germline CDR1 LGHNA, CDR2 YSLEER. The CDR3 nucleotides are TGCGCCAGCAGCCAAAGCGGGAGTTCCTACAATGAGCAGTTCTTC. It translates to CASSQSGSSYNEQFF.

This clonotype was counted between two and nine times. The V call is TRBV10-3, the J call TRBJ1-5, with 9 bases aligning to TRBD1. Trimming at V came to 0 bases and at J to 5 bases, leaving 5 bases not matched to a gene. Per the germline V gene, CDR1 is ENHRY and CDR2 is SYGVKD. The CDR3 has 16 residues. CDR3 DNA sequence: TGTGCCATCAGTGAGTCCCGGGACAGGGAACATCAGCCCCAGCATTTT. The encoded protein is CAISESRDREHQPQHF.

This clonotype turned up a few times. The DNA for the CDR3 is TGTGCCAGCAGCCCTCTTGCGGGAGCAGTCACAGATACGCAGTATTTT. Encoded protein: CASSPLAGAVTDTQYF. The chain links TRBV27 to TRBJ2-3; 7 nucleotides align to TRBD2. The CDR3 covers 16 residues. V was pared by 6 bases and J by 2 bases, with 11 bases of the junction left unmatched. Germline-derived CDR1 and CDR2 are MNHEY and SMNVEV (reference sequence).

This clonotype has more than one count but fewer than ten. This chain joins TRBV9 and TRBJ2-2, with 13 bases lining up with TRBD2. Germline V gives CDR1 SGDLS, CDR2 YYNGEE. The CDR3 has 17 residues. The V gene end was trimmed by 2 bases and the J gene end by 6 bases; junction bases not matched to a gene: 7. CDR3 nucleotide sequence: TGTGCCAGCAGCGTCCTAGGACTAGCGGGGGTACCCGGGGAGCTGTTTTTT. This gives the protein CASSVLGLAGVPGELFF.

The chain carries TRBV5-1 and TRBJ1-2; TRBD1 might be the D (5 bases). Trimming stripped 3 bases from V and 7 bases from J, with 13 bases between. This CDR3 comprises 13 residues. Per germline, CDR1 SGHRS and CDR2 YFSETQ. CDR3 protein: CASSSGGTSGYTF. The DNA of the CDR3 is TGCGCCAGCAGCTCCGGGGGTACCAGTGGCTACACCTTC.

V gene TRBV29-1 combines with J gene TRBJ2-5, with 7 positions matching TRBD2. With 7 bases clipped from V and 9 bases from J, the junction kept 11 bases outside the gene matches. Germline V gives CDR1 SQVTM, CDR2 ANQGSEA. CDR3 length: 12 residues. CDR3 in DNA: TGCAGCGGATTTTTTCTGGGAGGGGCCCAGTACTTC. Translated: CSGFFLGGAQYF.

This clonotype was observed a handful of times. The chain carries TRBV4-2 and TRBJ2-7, with 9 bases matching TRBD2. V gave up 4 bases and J gave up 6 bases; unmatched junction bases: 13. The CDR3 totals 16 residues. CDR1 and CDR2 (germline): LGHNA, YNFKEQ. The DNA of the CDR3 is TGTGCCAGCAGCCGGGGGTCCGGGACTAGCTCGGTCGAGCAGTACTTC. Translation: CASSRGSGTSSVEQYF.

This clonotype was observed a few times. DNA for the CDR3: TGTGCCAGCAGCTCGGGACTCACAAAACGGGGTGAGCAGTTCTTC. It specifies CASSSGLTKRGEQFF. The chain combines TRBV11-2 with TRBJ2-1; TRBD2 is a possible D gene (6 bases). V was clipped by 4 bases and J by 9 bases, with 19 bases between them. This CDR3 has 15 amino acids. CDR1 and CDR2 from the germline V gene are SGHAT and FQNNGV.

The genes are TRBV6-5 and TRBJ1-1, with a tentative D call TRBD1 (5 bases). The CDR3 loop spans 15 amino acids. Germline values: CDR1 MNHEY, CDR2 SVGAGI. Trimming stripped 2 bases from V and 4 bases from J, with 14 bases between. The CDR3 region is CASSYGGVGGTEAFF. CDR3 coding DNA: TGTGCCAGCAGTTACGGGGGGGTTGGTGGCACTGAAGCTTTCTTT.

The rearrangement links TRBV12-5 to TRBJ2-5; perhaps TRBD2 as D (6 bases). CDR1 and CDR2 from the germline V gene are LGHNT and FRNRAP. The CDR3 totals 13 residues. V lost 9 bases and J lost 3, with 14 bases in between. The CDR3 here is CASQTSLEETQYF. The CDR3 nucleotides are TGTGCTAGCCAAACTAGCCTAGAAGAGACCCAGTACTTC.

The chain combines TRBV10-3 with TRBJ2-7, with D perhaps matching TRBD2 (6 bases). The germline V gene has CDR1 ENHRY and CDR2 SYGVKD. This CDR3 has 16 amino acids. Deletions cut 6 bases from V and 6 bases from J, with 24 bases between. The DNA for the CDR3 is TGTGCCATCAGAGATAGTTGGGCGCGGGATAAGTCCGAGCAGTACTTC. Its translation: CAIRDSWARDKSEQYF.

The chain uses TRBV7-9 and TRBJ1-4, with TRBD1 matching 7 bases. Germline V gene lookup returns CDR1 SEHNR and CDR2 FQNEAQ (reference sequence). The CDR3 is 16 amino acids. V dropped 5 bases and J dropped 5; count of bases not matched to a gene: 11. The CDR3 region is CASSPSRGPLNEKLFF. In nucleotides, the CDR3 is TGTGCCAGCAGCCCGAGTAGGGGGCCCTTAAATGAAAAACTGTTTTTT. Looking up the rest from reference TRBV7-9 and TRBJ1-4 gives the full variable domain: DTGVSQNPRHKITKRGQNVTFRCDPISEHNRLYWYRQTLGQGPEFLTYFQNEAQLEKSRLLSDRFSAERPKGSFSTLEIQRTEQGDSAMYLCASSPSRGPLNEKLFFGSGTQLSVL.

This CDR3 reads CASSLGGASGELFF. In DNA, the CDR3 is TGTGCCAGCAGTTTAGGGGGGGCGAGCGGGGAGCTGTTTTTT. This chain joins TRBV12-3 or TRBV12-4 and TRBJ2-2; TRBD1 or TRBD2 may be the D gene (6 bases each). Deletions cut 1 base from V and 7 bases from J, with 10 bases between. This CDR3 contains 14 residues.